Following are 12 T cell receptor beta chains from one sample sequenced in a study of patients and donors after allogeneic stem cell transplantation. TCRdb itself ran the RT-PCR reads through MiXCR, one entry per CDR3 protein. Among about a million distinct CDR3 sequences listed, 15% to 20% were seen once. Material for sequencing was blood, either unsorted or a sorted T cell fraction (not recorded which). Receptors originate from a human donor who was either an allogeneic HSCT recipient or a stem cell or donor lymphocyte infusion donor (not recorded which). It is not recorded whose cells these are; they may come from a transplant donor.

The V gene is TRBV6-5, the J gene TRBJ2-7; the match to TRBD1 covers 7 bases. CDR1 and CDR2 from the germline V gene are MNHEY and SVGAGI. Trimming took 4 bases from V and 5 from J; bases not matched to a gene: 5. This CDR3 region has 13 residues. The CDR3 DNA reads as TGTGCCAGCAGTTTGGGACAGACCCACGAGCAGTACTTC. Protein product: CASSLGQTHEQYF.

This clonotype was seen a handful of times. The chain joins TRBV5-5 to TRBJ1-4; 8 bases agree with TRBD1. This CDR3 has 13 residues. Germline loops: CDR1 SGHKS, CDR2 YYEKEE (reference sequence). The J segment lost 7 bases and the V segment lost 7 bases, leaving 6 bases of the junction unmatched. For the CDR3, the DNA is TGTGCCAGCTTAGGACAGGGTAGTGAAAAACTGTTTTTT. Translating it yields CASLGQGSEKLFF.

This clonotype was picked up a small number of times. The rearrangement links TRBV4-2 to TRBJ1-2, with D tentatively TRBD1 (6 bases). The CDR3 has 17 amino acids. The ends were cut back, 3 bases at V and 0 bases at J, with 17 bases in the middle. In germline, CDR1 is LGHNA, CDR2 YNFKEQ. CDR3 residues: CASSQGADSGANYGYTF. The CDR3 coding sequence is TGTGCCAGCAGCCAGGGGGCAGACAGCGGGGCTAACTATGGCTACACCTTC.

This clonotype occurred a few times. This chain joins TRBV27 and TRBJ2-1; D gene ambiguous. CDR1 is MNHEY, CDR2 SMNVEV, per germline (reference sequence). The CDR3 covers 16 residues. With 5 bases removed from V and 2 bases from J, the gap between germline ends came to 16 bases. CDR3 loop: CASSPGWLTTYNEQFF. CDR3 coding DNA: TGTGCCAGCAGTCCTGGGTGGCTAACGACCTACAATGAGCAGTTCTTC.

The rearrangement uses TRBV12-3 or TRBV12-4 and TRBJ1-1, with TRBD1 as a possible D gene (6 bases). This CDR3 spans 14 amino acids. Trimming stripped 9 bases from V and 1 base from J, with 15 bases between. The CDR3 nucleotides read TGTGCCAGTTCGGTACAGGGATCGAACACTGAAGCTTTCTTT. As protein: CASSVQGSNTEAFF.

Many counts were recorded for this clonotype. The chain has TRBV4-1 and TRBJ1-5; no firm D call. With 1 base removed from V and 4 bases from J, the gap between germline ends came to 8 bases. Per germline, CDR1 MGHRA and CDR2 YSYEKL. This CDR3 spans 14 amino acids. For the CDR3, the DNA is TGCGCCAGCAGCCAAGTCCTCCGGAATCAGCCCCAGCATTTT. Its protein is CASSQVLRNQPQHF.

The CDR3 sequence is CASSLEAITDTQYF. The CDR3 DNA reads as TGCGCCAGCAGCTTGGAGGCTATCACAGATACGCAGTATTTT. The chain recombines TRBV5-1 with TRBJ2-3; D is unresolved. V was shortened by 0 bases and J by 2 bases, with 7 bases between the two germline ends. Germline V CDR1 and CDR2: SGHRS, YFSETQ. The CDR3 covers 14 residues.

This clonotype was counted many times. The genes are TRBV12-3 or TRBV12-4 and TRBJ2-5; perhaps TRBD2 as D (5 bases). CDR3 length equals 14 residues. Trimming removed 3 bases at V and 8 bases at J, with 16 bases between. Written as DNA, the CDR3 is TGTGCCAGCAGTTTGGGAATCGAGGGATACACCCAGTACTTC. Its translation: CASSLGIEGYTQYF.

This chain uses TRBV25-1 with TRBJ1-5, with a weak D call TRBD1 (5 bases). The V end lost 1 base, the J end lost 2 bases, and 18 bases lay between the germline ends. The length of the CDR3 is 18 residues. Germline CDR1 MGHDK, CDR2 SYGVNS. The CDR3 loop reads CASSESMGGDHRNQPQHF. As DNA, the CDR3 is TGTGCCAGCAGTGAATCCATGGGCGGGGACCATCGCAATCAGCCCCAGCATTTT.

Points on this clonotype: An end of the junction differs from the germline gene, which may be a read error. The chain couples TRBV5-1 to TRBJ2-1, with TRBD1 matching over 7 bases. Germline V gene lookup returns CDR1 SGHRS and CDR2 YFSETQ. The CDR3 runs 15 residues. The CDR3 reads CASSLGDRAYNEQFF. CDR3 bases: TGTGCCAGCAGCTTAGGCGACAGGGCCTACAATGAGCAGTTCTTC.

The table lists this clonotype with a few counts. The CDR3 spells CASSFKEEQFF. DNA of the CDR3: TGTGCCAGCAGTTTCAAAGAAGAGCAGTTCTTC. This chain links TRBV28 with TRBJ2-1; D ambiguous. Trimming cost V 3 bases and J 10 bases, with 7 bases left between them. The V gene's germline CDR1 is MDHEN and CDR2 SYDVKM. CDR3 length equals 11 residues.

This clonotype turned up a few times. J is TRBJ2-7 and V is TRBV12-3 or TRBV12-4, with TRBD1 identical over 9 bases. V shed 8 bases, J shed 6 bases, and the junction held 11 bases outside the gene matches. The CDR3 covers 14 residues. The DNA of the CDR3 is TGTGCCAGCTTAGCAGTGACAGGGGGTTCCGAGCAGTACTTC. Its translation: CASLAVTGGSEQYF.